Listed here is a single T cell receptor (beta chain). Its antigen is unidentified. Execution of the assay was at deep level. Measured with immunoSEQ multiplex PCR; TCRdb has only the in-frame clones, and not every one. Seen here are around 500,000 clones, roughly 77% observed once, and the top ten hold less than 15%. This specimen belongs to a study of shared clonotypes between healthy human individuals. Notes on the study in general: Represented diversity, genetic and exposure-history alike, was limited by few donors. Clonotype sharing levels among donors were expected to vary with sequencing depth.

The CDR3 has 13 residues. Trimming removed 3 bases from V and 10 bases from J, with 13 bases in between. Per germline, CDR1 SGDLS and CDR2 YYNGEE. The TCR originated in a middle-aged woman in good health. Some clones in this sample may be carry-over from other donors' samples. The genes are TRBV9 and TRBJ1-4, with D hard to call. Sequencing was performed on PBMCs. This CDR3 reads CASSEGRYGKLFF. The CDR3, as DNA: TGTGCCAGCAGCGAAGGACGTTATGGAAAACTGTTTTTT.